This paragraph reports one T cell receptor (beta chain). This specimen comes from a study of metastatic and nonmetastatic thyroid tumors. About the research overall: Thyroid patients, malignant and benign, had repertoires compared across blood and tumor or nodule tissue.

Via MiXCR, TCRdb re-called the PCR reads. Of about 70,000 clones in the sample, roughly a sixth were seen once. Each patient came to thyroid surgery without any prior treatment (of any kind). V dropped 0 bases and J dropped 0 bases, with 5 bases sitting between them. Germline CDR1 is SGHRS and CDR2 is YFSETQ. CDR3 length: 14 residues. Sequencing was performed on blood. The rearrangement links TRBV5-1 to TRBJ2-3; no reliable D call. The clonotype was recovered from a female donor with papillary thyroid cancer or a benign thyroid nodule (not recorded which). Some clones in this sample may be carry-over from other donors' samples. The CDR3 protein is CASSLASSTDTQYF. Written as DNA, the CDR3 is TGCGCCAGCAGCTTGGCCAGCAGCACAGATACGCAGTATTTT.